The 21 T cell receptor beta chains below all came from one sample that was sequenced in a study of shared clonotypes between healthy human individuals. Sequencing used immunoSEQ multiplex PCR; TCRdb keeps in-frame clones, though not all of them. This sample carries about a million clones, approximately 68% of them seen once, and the ten largest clones take roughly 1.5%. The sequencing sample was made of memory CD4+ T cells sorted from blood. Subset noted: CD45RA-negative fraction. These receptors were collected from a young man in good health.

The genes are TRBV6-6 and TRBJ2-1, with TRBD2 matching 7 bases. The CDR3 length is 16 residues. Germline loops: CDR1 MNHNY, CDR2 SVGAGI (reference sequence). V was pared by 4 bases and J by 1 base, with 7 bases of the junction left unmatched. The CDR3 coding sequence is TGTGCCAGCAGTTGGGGGGGGTCCCCTTCCTACAATGAGCAGTTCTTC. Protein sequence: CASSWGGSPSYNEQFF.

Only one count was recorded for this clone. The rearrangement joins TRBV5-1 to TRBJ2-7, with 10 nucleotides matching TRBD1. Trimming at V came to 4 bases and at J to 3 bases, leaving 10 bases not matched to a gene. CDR1 is SGHRS, CDR2 YFSETQ, per germline. CDR3 size: 16 residues. Here the CDR3 DNA reads TGCGCCAGCAGCCCTCACCGGGGGACAGGGGACTACGAGCAGTACTTC. Its protein is CASSPHRGTGDYEQYF.

To note about this clone: One base separates it from a far larger clone, so it is likely a read error. Other DNA sequences in the same sample also yield this CDR3. The V gene is TRBV19, the J gene TRBJ1-1, with D uncertain. This CDR3 contains 14 residues. Trimming removed 5 bases from V and 0 bases from J, with 10 bases in between. From germline, CDR1 is LNHDA and CDR2 SQIVND (reference sequence). In DNA, the CDR3 is TGTGCCAGTAGTCTTGGTACAGTGAACACTGAAGCTTTCTTT. It translates to CASSLGTVNTEAFF.

This chain connects TRBV25-1 to TRBJ2-7; D possibly uses TRBD1 or TRBD2 (6 bases each). Germline V gene data show CDR1 as MGHDK and CDR2 as SYGVNS. The CDR3 runs to 14 residues. Trimming removed 7 bases from V and 7 bases from J, with 20 bases in between. This CDR3 reads CASISRGVRGEQYF. CDR3 sequence (DNA): TGTGCCAGCATTTCTAGGGGGGTTCGTGGGGAGCAGTACTTC.

In regard to this clone: This CDR3 is also generated by other DNA sequences in the sample. The chain combines TRBV6-1 with TRBJ2-3; D might be TRBD2 (5 bases). There are 11 residues in the CDR3. V was shortened by 7 bases and J by 3 bases, with 5 bases between the two germline ends. Germline loops: CDR1 MNHNS, CDR2 SASEGT. CDR3 region: CASTGTDTQYF. The CDR3 DNA is TGTGCCAGCACGGGGACAGATACGCAGTATTTT.

A remark on this clone: The same CDR3 can be traced to other DNA sequences in this sample. This chain uses TRBV11-2 with TRBJ1-3, with a tentative D call TRBD1 (6 bases). CDR3 length: 15 amino acids. CDR1 SGHAT and CDR2 FQNNGV come from the germline V gene. Trimming took off 1 base at V and 4 bases at J, with 11 bases between the two ends. The CDR3 sequence is CASSLGTGPGNTIYF. In DNA form, the CDR3 reads TGTGCCAGCAGCTTAGGTACAGGGCCAGGAAACACCATATATTTT.

This clone was seen many times. The genes are TRBV5-1 and TRBJ2-7; the match to TRBD1 covers 8 bases. CDR1 and CDR2 from the germline V gene are SGHRS and YFSETQ. The CDR3 sequence is 14 residues long. Trimming removed 4 bases from V and 1 base from J; junction bases left unmatched: 4. The CDR3 DNA sequence: TGCGCCAGCAGCGAAGGGACAGGATCCTACGAGCAGTACTTC. Its protein product is CASSEGTGSYEQYF.

J is TRBJ2-2 and V is TRBV29-1; possibly TRBD2 for D (6 bases). This CDR3 contains 14 residues. The V and J ends lost 6 bases and 7 bases respectively, with 18 bases between them. Looked up from germline, CDR1 is SQVTM and CDR2 is ANQGSEA. Here the CDR3 reads CSVEGGAVNGELFF. The CDR3 bases are TGCAGCGTCGAGGGCGGGGCCGTAAACGGGGAGCTGTTTTTT.

The chain uses TRBV19 and TRBJ1-2; 11 bases fit TRBD1. The V and J ends lost 3 bases and 7 bases, in that order; junction bases with no gene match: 7. Germline CDR1 reads LNHDA; CDR2 reads SQIVND (reference sequence). The CDR3 spans 15 residues. CDR3 in amino acids: CASSIPGQGAPGYTF. Here the CDR3 DNA reads TGTGCCAGTAGTATCCCCGGACAGGGGGCGCCTGGCTACACCTTC.

The gene calls are TRBV30 and TRBJ2-5, with 10 positions matching TRBD1. The CDR3 consists of 16 residues. Germline V gene data show CDR1 as GTSNPN and CDR2 as SVGIG (reference sequence). The trim removed 2 bases at V and 6 bases at J, leaving 12 bases unmatched. CDR3: CAWSPNAGQGVKTQYF. The CDR3 region has the DNA TGTGCCTGGAGTCCTAACGCCGGACAGGGGGTGAAGACCCAGTACTTC. The entire variable domain, with the rest obtained from reference TRBV30 and TRBJ2-5, is as follows: SQTIHQWPATLVQPVGSPLSLECTVEGTSNPNLYWYRQAAGRGLQLLFYSVGIGQISSEVPQNLSASRPQDRQFILSSKKLLLSDSGFYLCAWSPNAGQGVKTQYFGPGTRLLVL.

The chain couples TRBV6-5 to TRBJ2-1, with 8 bases identical to TRBD2. The germline V gene has CDR1 MNHEY and CDR2 SVGAGI. V lost 6 bases to trimming and J lost 12 bases; unmatched junction nucleotides: 16. The CDR3 contains 15 residues. For the CDR3, the DNA is TGTGCCAGCAGAGATAGACTGGGTGACCTAGCGGGGCAGTTCTTC. Encoded protein: CASRDRLGDLAGQFF.

The rearrangement links TRBV4-1 to TRBJ1-2; D unclear. CDR1 and CDR2 from the germline V gene are MGHRA and YSYEKL. The CDR3 is 16 residues long. Trimming took 1 base from V and 1 from J, leaving 13 bases between them. The CDR3 here is CASSQADGLHNYGYTF. As DNA, the CDR3 is TGCGCCAGCAGCCAAGCAGACGGCTTGCATAACTATGGCTACACCTTC.

This clone was seen at least ten times. V and J are TRBV2 and TRBJ2-4; D remains unclear. This CDR3 has 15 amino acids. The ends were cut back, 1 base at V and 7 bases at J, with 14 bases in the middle. The germline V gene has CDR1 SNHLY and CDR2 FYNNEI. The CDR3 here is CASSEGGAFSNIQYF. The CDR3 DNA reads as TGTGCCAGCAGTGAAGGAGGCGCCTTTTCGAACATTCAGTACTTC.

The rearrangement joins TRBV11-2 to TRBJ2-3, with D hard to call. This CDR3 region has 15 residues. Trimming shortened V by 2 bases and J by 2 bases, and 11 bases separated the two germline ends. Germline V gene lookup returns CDR1 SGHAT and CDR2 FQNNGV. CDR3 DNA sequence: TGTGCCAGCAGCTTATTTCTACAGATCACAGATACGCAGTATTTT. Encoded protein: CASSLFLQITDTQYF.

The gene calls are TRBV7-9 and TRBJ2-1; D tentatively fits TRBD1 or TRBD2 (5 bases each). This CDR3 contains 15 residues. Germline V lookup: CDR1 SEHNR, CDR2 FQNEAQ (reference sequence). Trimming shortened V by 3 bases and J by 0 bases, and 9 bases separated the two germline ends. CDR3 amino acids: CASSLGTGSYNEQFF. The CDR3 bases are TGTGCCAGCAGCTTGGGGACCGGCTCCTACAATGAGCAGTTCTTC.

The chain has TRBV7-6 and TRBJ2-3; D ambiguous. CDR1 and CDR2 (germline): SGHVS, FNYEAQ. CDR3 length: 14 amino acids. Trimming left V 5 bases short and J 0 bases short, with 9 bases between. The CDR3 nucleotides read TGTGCCAGCAGCCCGTTTGTAAGCACAGATACGCAGTATTTT. It encodes CASSPFVSTDTQYF.

This clone was seen a handful of times. V usage is TRBV7-2 and J usage is TRBJ2-7; 9 bases are a match to TRBD2. Germline-derived CDR1 and CDR2 are SGHTA and FQGNSA. The CDR3 is 18 amino acids. J lost 6 bases, V lost 1 base, and 16 bases had no gene match. The CDR3 DNA follows: TGTGCCAGCAGCTTAGTATCGGGGGGTCGGAAAGCGGGAGGCGAGCAGTACTTC. It encodes CASSLVSGGRKAGGEQYF.

Note on this clone: Other DNA sequences from this sample encode an identical CDR3 as well. The chain has TRBV6-5 and TRBJ1-6; D uncertain. CDR1 MNHEY and CDR2 SVGAGI come from the germline V gene. The CDR3 totals 12 residues. Trimming stripped 2 bases from V and 8 bases from J, with 4 bases between. The chain's CDR3 is CASSYQDSPLHF. DNA for the CDR3: TGTGCCAGCAGTTACCAGGATTCACCCCTCCACTTT.

A few counts support this clone. The chain has TRBV2 and TRBJ2-2; no definite D call. The germline CDR1 and CDR2 sequences are SNHLY and FYNNEI. Trimming took 5 bases from V and 4 from J, leaving 14 bases between them. The CDR3 has 15 amino acids. CDR3 DNA sequence: TGTGCCAGCAGTTACTACGGATATGGCACCGGGGAGCTGTTTTTT. The encoded protein is CASSYYGYGTGELFF. Complete variable domain (other parts from reference TRBV2 and TRBJ2-2): EPEVTQTPSHQVTQMGQEVILRCVPISNHLYFYWYRQILGQKVEFLVSFYNNEISEKSEIFDDQFSVERPDGSNFTLKIRSTKLEDSAMYFCASSYYGYGTGELFFGEGSRLTVL.

In this sample, this clone turned up many times. The rearrangement links TRBV27 to TRBJ2-7; TRBD1 agrees at 10 bases. The CDR3 runs 14 residues. Germline trimming cut 8 bases from V and 2 bases from J; bases unmatched to any gene: 6. Germline V gene data show CDR1 as MNHEY and CDR2 as SMNVEV (reference sequence). CDR3 DNA: TGTGCCAGCGGCAAAGGGACAGGGGCCTACGAGCAGTACTTC. It codes for CASGKGTGAYEQYF.

Turning to this clone: This CDR3 is also generated by other DNA sequences in the sample. The CDR3 nucleotides read TGCGCCAGCAGCTTACAGGGGGGCAACACTGAAGCTTTCTTT. It translates to CASSLQGGNTEAFF. V is TRBV5-1 and J is TRBJ1-1; 8 nucleotides line up with TRBD1. V shed 2 bases, J shed 2 bases, and the junction held 2 bases outside the gene matches. The CDR3 is 14 amino acids. Germline V gene sequence: CDR1 SGHRS, CDR2 YFSETQ.